These 21 T cell receptor beta chains came from one sample sequenced in a study of T-cell memory formation after mild COVID-19. TCRdb re-called the 5' RACE reads through MiXCR, storing one row per CDR3 protein. Among hundreds of thousands of distinct CDR3 sequences listed, 23% were seen once. The sequencing sample was made of PBMCs or a T cell subset sorted from them (not recorded which). The receptors originated from an adult woman who had mild COVID-19 (a few samples of this study predate the infection). Cell type and time point are not known.

In its sample, this clonotype was seen many times. The chain joins TRBV12-3 or TRBV12-4 to TRBJ2-3; the match to TRBD2 covers 11 bases. J gave up 3 bases and V 5 bases, and 4 bases lay outside the gene matches. This CDR3 comprises 15 residues. Written as DNA, the CDR3 is TGTGCCAGCAGTCTCAGACTAGCGGGGACAGATACGCAGTATTTT. Translated, it gives CASSLRLAGTDTQYF.

This clonotype was counted between two and nine times. For the CDR3, the DNA is TGCAGCGTTGTGGGTCTTCGAGGGGTGGAGTACTTC. Its protein product is CSVVGLRGVEYF. The chain recombines TRBV29-1 with TRBJ2-7; D possibly matches TRBD1 or TRBD2 (5 bases each). Germline values: CDR1 SQVTM, CDR2 ANQGSEA. The CDR3 runs to 12 residues. Trimming took 4 bases from V and 11 from J, leaving 18 bases between them.

The chain uses TRBV6-5 and TRBJ1-2; 7 positions agree with TRBD1. With 0 bases clipped from V and 7 bases from J, the junction kept 5 bases outside the gene matches. CDR1 is MNHEY, CDR2 SVGAGI, per germline. This CDR3 comprises 14 residues. The CDR3 bases are TGTGCCAGCAGTTACTCACAGGGGACAACTGGCTACACCTTC. Translated: CASSYSQGTTGYTF.

The gene calls are TRBV4-1 and TRBJ2-3; weak D call: TRBD1 (6 bases). The germline V gene has CDR1 MGHRA and CDR2 YSYEKL. Between the trimmed V and J ends, which lost 0 bases and 4 bases, there was a span of 14 bases. The CDR3 contains 16 residues. This chain's CDR3 is CASSQERGGTADTQYF. The CDR3 DNA sequence: TGCGCCAGCAGCCAAGAGAGAGGGGGAACGGCAGATACGCAGTATTTT.

In its sample, this clonotype was seen a few times. This rearrangement joins TRBV7-9 to TRBJ2-7; the D call may be TRBD1 or TRBD2 (5 bases each). The CDR3 length is 16 residues. Trimming shortened V by 5 bases and J by 0 bases, and 17 bases separated the two germline ends. Germline V gene data show CDR1 as SEHNR and CDR2 as FQNEAQ (reference sequence). CDR3 bases: TGTGCCAGCAGCATAACCCGGGACGGCCTCTCCTACGAGCAGTACTTC. As protein: CASSITRDGLSYEQYF.

With regard to this clonotype: The junction departs from the called germline gene at one end, perhaps through a read error. The CDR3 nucleotides read TGTGCCAGCAGCCTAGCGGGAGGGGTAGATACGCAGTATTTT. This gives the protein CASSLAGGVDTQYF. This chain connects TRBV7-2 to TRBJ2-3; 12 bases line up with TRBD2. Per germline, CDR1 SGHTA and CDR2 FQGNSA. The CDR3 totals 14 residues.

The rearrangement links TRBV7-7 to TRBJ2-1; TRBD1 is a possible D gene (6 bases). V lost 5 bases and J 2 bases, leaving 10 bases between the germline ends. CDR3 length: 14 residues. Germline CDR1 and CDR2: SSHAT and FNYEAQ (reference sequence). The DNA of the CDR3 is TGTGCCAGCAGCGCAGGGGTGGCCTACAATGAGCAGTTCTTC. Its protein is CASSAGVAYNEQFF.

The sample holds many counts of this clonotype. The V call is TRBV6-1, the J call TRBJ2-7; 9 positions agree with TRBD1. This CDR3 spans 15 amino acids. CDR1 is MNHNS and CDR2 is SASEGT in the germline V gene. The J segment lost 1 base and the V segment lost 1 base, leaving 2 bases of the junction unmatched. The CDR3 sequence is CASSEEGQGSYEQYF. The CDR3, as DNA: TGTGCCAGCAGTGAAGAGGGACAGGGTTCCTACGAGCAGTACTTC.

Only a few counts were recorded for this clonotype. The chain is built from TRBV19 and TRBJ2-1, with 11 bases lining up with TRBD2. Trimming cost V 4 bases and J 4 bases; bases outside gene matches: 6. This CDR3 is 16 amino acids long. Germline V lookup: CDR1 LNHDA, CDR2 SQIVND (reference sequence). The CDR3 spells CASSRGTSGAYNEQFF. The CDR3 DNA follows: TGTGCCAGTAGTAGGGGGACTAGCGGAGCATACAATGAGCAGTTCTTC.

This clonotype was observed a handful of times. The chain employs TRBV7-3 and TRBJ2-1, with 7 bases aligning to TRBD2. The CDR3 runs 24 residues. Germline lookup yields CDR1 SGHTA and CDR2 FQGTGA. Trimming took 1 base from V and 0 from J; bases not matched to a gene: 27. CDR3 sequence (DNA): TGTGCCAGCAGCTTAAGAGGAAGGGCTAGCGGAGAGGCTCACAGTGAAGGCTCCTACAATGAGCAGTTCTTC. Protein product: CASSLRGRASGEAHSEGSYNEQFF.

The chain recombines TRBV5-1 with TRBJ2-7, with 9 bases matching TRBD1. J lost 2 bases, V lost 4 bases, and 7 bases had no gene match. The CDR3 is 15 residues long. CDR1 and CDR2 (germline): SGHRS, YFSETQ. CDR3 sequence: CASSPDRGGAYEQYF. Here the CDR3 DNA reads TGCGCCAGCAGCCCGGACAGGGGAGGCGCCTACGAGCAGTACTTC.

V usage is TRBV27 and J usage is TRBJ2-3; no clear D. CDR3 length equals 12 residues. The V end lost 8 bases, the J end lost 2 bases, and 8 bases lay between the germline ends. Germline V lookup: CDR1 MNHEY, CDR2 SMNVEV (reference sequence). CDR3 sequence: CASGDFTDTQYF. CDR3 DNA sequence: TGTGCCAGCGGAGACTTCACAGATACGCAGTATTTT.

V usage is TRBV7-9 and J usage is TRBJ2-3; D gene ambiguous. This CDR3 has 15 residues. Per germline, CDR1 SEHNR and CDR2 FQNEAQ (reference sequence). V lost 5 bases and J 0 bases, leaving 12 bases between the germline ends. The CDR3 is CASSEKRLSTDTQYF. In DNA, the CDR3 is TGTGCCAGCAGCGAAAAGAGACTGAGCACAGATACGCAGTATTTT.

The chain uses TRBV5-1 and TRBJ2-2, with 8 positions matching TRBD1. Germline values: CDR1 SGHRS, CDR2 YFSETQ. V lost 1 base to trimming and J lost 4 bases; unmatched junction nucleotides: 6. The CDR3 length is 16 residues. The CDR3: CASSLSGQGSTGELFF. The DNA for the CDR3 is TGCGCCAGCAGCTTGTCCGGACAGGGTAGCACCGGGGAGCTGTTTTTT. Full variable domain (missing parts from reference TRBV5-1 and TRBJ2-2): KAGVTQTPRYLIKTRGQQVTLSCSPISGHRSVSWYQQTPGQGLQFLFEYFSETQRNKGNFPGRFSGRQFSNSRSEMNVSTLELGDSALYLCASSLSGQGSTGELFFGEGSRLTVL.

This clonotype showed up just a few times. The chain recombines TRBV24-1 with TRBJ2-1; 7 positions match TRBD1. The CDR3 has 12 residues. The V gene end was trimmed by 7 bases and the J gene end by 7 bases; junction bases not matched to a gene: 3. The germline CDR1 and CDR2 sequences are KGHDR and SFDVKD. DNA of the CDR3: TGTGCCACCAGGTCAGGGGGTAATGAGCAGTTCTTC. Its protein product is CATRSGGNEQFF.

The V and J genes are TRBV2 and TRBJ2-7; 7 bases map to TRBD2. CDR1 and CDR2 (germline): SNHLY, FYNNEI. This CDR3 contains 14 residues. The trim removed 7 bases at V and 3 bases at J, leaving 9 bases unmatched. The CDR3 spells CASTLVGGNYEQYF. CDR3 nucleotides: TGTGCCAGCACCTTGGTGGGAGGGAACTACGAGCAGTACTTC.

This clonotype has more than one count but fewer than ten. This chain uses TRBV20-1 with TRBJ2-1; unclear D gene. Germline values: CDR1 DFQATT, CDR2 SNEGSKA (reference sequence). This CDR3 comprises 16 residues. CDR3 loop: CSAPFVEPERYNEQFF. In DNA, the CDR3 is TGCAGCGCCCCCTTCGTGGAGCCCGAGAGGTACAATGAGCAGTTCTTC.

The genes are TRBV25-1 and TRBJ1-1; weak D call: TRBD1 (5 bases). Germline V gene data show CDR1 as MGHDK and CDR2 as SYGVNS. V lost 5 bases and J lost 6, with 19 bases in between. The CDR3 runs 15 residues. CDR3 sequence: CASSPFSDRGAEAFF. The CDR3, as DNA: TGTGCCAGCAGTCCGTTTAGCGACAGAGGGGCTGAAGCTTTCTTT.

The chain combines TRBV6-5 with TRBJ2-4; weak D call: TRBD1 (6 bases). The CDR3 extends over 16 amino acids. The germline V gene has CDR1 MNHEY and CDR2 SVGAGI. V was cut by 2 bases and J by 3 bases, with 14 bases left in between. CDR3 DNA: TGTGCCAGCAGTTACGACGGCGGACAGAGCAAAAACATTCAGTACTTC. Translated, it gives CASSYDGGQSKNIQYF.

V is TRBV6-1 and J is TRBJ1-5; D may be TRBD1 (6 bases). V lost 10 bases, J lost 5 bases, and 15 bases lay in between. The V gene's germline CDR1 is MNHNS and CDR2 SASEGT. The CDR3 spans 13 residues. CDR3 in amino acids: CAIKNRDDQPQHF. CDR3 DNA sequence: TGTGCCATAAAAAACAGGGATGATCAGCCCCAGCATTTT.

Here the CDR3 DNA reads TGTGCCAGCAGCAGGGGACAGCCTAACTATGGCTACACCTTC. Encoded protein: CASSRGQPNYGYTF. The genes are TRBV7-9 and TRBJ1-2; TRBD1 matches 7 bases. Germline trimming cut 5 bases from V and 0 bases from J; bases unmatched to any gene: 3. Germline V gives CDR1 SEHNR, CDR2 FQNEAQ (reference sequence). The CDR3 loop spans 14 amino acids.